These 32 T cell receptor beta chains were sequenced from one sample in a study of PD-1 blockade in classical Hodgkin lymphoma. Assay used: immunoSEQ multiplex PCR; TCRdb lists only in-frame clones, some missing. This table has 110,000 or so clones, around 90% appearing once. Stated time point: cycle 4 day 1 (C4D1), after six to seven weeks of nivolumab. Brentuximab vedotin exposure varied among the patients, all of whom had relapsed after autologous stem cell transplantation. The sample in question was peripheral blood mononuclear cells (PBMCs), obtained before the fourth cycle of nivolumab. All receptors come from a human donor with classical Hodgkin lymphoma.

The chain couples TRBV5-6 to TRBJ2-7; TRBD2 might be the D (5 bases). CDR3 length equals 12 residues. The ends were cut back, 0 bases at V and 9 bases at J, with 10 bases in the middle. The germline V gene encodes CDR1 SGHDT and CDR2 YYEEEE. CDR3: CASSLGESLQYF. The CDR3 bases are TGTGCCAGCAGCTTGGGGGAGTCGTTGCAGTACTTC.

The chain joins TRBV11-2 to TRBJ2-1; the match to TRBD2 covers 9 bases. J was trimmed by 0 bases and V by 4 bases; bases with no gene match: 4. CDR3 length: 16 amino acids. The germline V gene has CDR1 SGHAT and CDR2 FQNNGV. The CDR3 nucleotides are TGTGCCAGCAGCTCAAATAGCGGGAGCTCCTACAATGAGCAGTTCTTC. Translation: CASSSNSGSSYNEQFF.

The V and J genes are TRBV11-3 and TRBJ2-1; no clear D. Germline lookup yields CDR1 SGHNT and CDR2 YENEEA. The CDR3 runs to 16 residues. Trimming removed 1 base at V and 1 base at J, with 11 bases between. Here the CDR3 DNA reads TGTGCCAGCAGCTTAGTCCGGGTGGCTTCCTACAATGAGCAGTTCTTC. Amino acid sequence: CASSLVRVASYNEQFF.

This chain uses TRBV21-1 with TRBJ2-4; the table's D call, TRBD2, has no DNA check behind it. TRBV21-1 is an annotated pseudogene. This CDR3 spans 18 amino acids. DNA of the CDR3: TGTGCCAGCAGCAAAGCAAGGGAGGCCGCCCTAGCCAAAAACATTCAGTACTTC. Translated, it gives CASSKAREAALAKNIQYF.

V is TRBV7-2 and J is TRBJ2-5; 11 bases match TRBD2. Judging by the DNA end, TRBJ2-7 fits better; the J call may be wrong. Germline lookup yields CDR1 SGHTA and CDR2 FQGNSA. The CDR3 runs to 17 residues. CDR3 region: CASSSGLAGPSSYEQYF. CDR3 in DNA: TGTGCCAGCAGCTCCGGACTAGCGGGCCCAAGCTCCTACGAGCAGTACTTC.

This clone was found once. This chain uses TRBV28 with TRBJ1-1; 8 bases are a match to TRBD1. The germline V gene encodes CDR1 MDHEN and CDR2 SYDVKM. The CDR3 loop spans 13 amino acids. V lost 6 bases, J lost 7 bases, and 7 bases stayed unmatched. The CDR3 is CASSPRQGLEAFF. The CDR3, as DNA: TGTGCCAGCAGCCCGAGACAGGGGCTTGAAGCTTTCTTT.

This CDR3 is CASSPILAGVVHEQFF. The CDR3 bases are TGTGCCAGCAGCCCTATTCTAGCGGGAGTTGTCCATGAGCAGTTCTTC. The chain is built from TRBV5-6 and TRBJ2-1, with 10 bases lining up with TRBD2. The CDR3 extends over 16 amino acids. Trimming at V came to 4 bases and at J to 8 bases, leaving 12 bases not matched to a gene. The germline gives CDR1 SGHDT, CDR2 YYEEEE.

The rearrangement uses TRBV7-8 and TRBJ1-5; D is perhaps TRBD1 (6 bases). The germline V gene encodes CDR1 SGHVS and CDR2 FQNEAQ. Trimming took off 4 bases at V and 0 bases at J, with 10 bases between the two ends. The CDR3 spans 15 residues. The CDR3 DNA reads TGTGCCAGCAGCTATGGGGACACTAGCAATCAGCCCCAGCATTTT. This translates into CASSYGDTSNQPQHF. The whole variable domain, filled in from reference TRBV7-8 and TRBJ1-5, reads GAGVSQSPRYKVAKRGQDVALRCDPISGHVSLFWYQQALGQGPEFLTYFQNEAQLDKSGLPSDRFFAERPEGSVSTLKIQRTQQEDSAVYLCASSYGDTSNQPQHFGDGTRLSIL.

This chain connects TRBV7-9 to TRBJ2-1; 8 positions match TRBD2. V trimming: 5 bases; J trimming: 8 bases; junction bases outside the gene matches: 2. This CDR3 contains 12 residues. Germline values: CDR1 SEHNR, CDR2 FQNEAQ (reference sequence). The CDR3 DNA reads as TGTGCCAGCAGCCGGGAGGGGTATGAGCAGTTCTTC. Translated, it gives CASSREGYEQFF.

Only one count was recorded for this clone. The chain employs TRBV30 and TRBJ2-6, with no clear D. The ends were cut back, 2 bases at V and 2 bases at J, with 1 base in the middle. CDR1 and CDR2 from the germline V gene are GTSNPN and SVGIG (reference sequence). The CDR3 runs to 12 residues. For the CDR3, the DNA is TGTGCCTGGAGTCCTGGGGCCAACGTCCTGACTTTC. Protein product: CAWSPGANVLTF.

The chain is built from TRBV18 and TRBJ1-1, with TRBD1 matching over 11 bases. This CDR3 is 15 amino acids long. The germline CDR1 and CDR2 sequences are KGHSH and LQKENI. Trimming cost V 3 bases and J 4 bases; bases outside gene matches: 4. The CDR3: CASSPIGQGATEAFF. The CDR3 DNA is TGTGCCAGCTCACCGATCGGACAGGGGGCCACTGAAGCTTTCTTT.

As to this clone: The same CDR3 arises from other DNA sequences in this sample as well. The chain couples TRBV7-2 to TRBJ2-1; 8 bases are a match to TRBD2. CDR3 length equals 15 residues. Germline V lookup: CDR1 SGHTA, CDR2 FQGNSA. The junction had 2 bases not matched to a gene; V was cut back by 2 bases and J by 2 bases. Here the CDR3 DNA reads TGTGCCAGCAGCTTAACTAGCGGACCCTACAATGAGCAGTTCTTC. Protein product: CASSLTSGPYNEQFF.

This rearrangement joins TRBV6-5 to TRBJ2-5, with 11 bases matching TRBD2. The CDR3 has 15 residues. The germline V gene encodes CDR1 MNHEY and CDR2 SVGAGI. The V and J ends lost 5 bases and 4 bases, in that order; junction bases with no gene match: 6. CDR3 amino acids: CASSRLAGSAETQYF. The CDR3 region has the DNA TGTGCCAGCAGTCGACTAGCGGGATCGGCAGAGACCCAGTACTTC.

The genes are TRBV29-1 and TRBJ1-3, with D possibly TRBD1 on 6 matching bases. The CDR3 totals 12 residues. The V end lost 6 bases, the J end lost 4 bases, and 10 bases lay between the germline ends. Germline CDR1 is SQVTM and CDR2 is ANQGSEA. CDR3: CSVRQAGNTIYF. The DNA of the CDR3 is TGCAGCGTCCGACAGGCCGGAAACACCATATATTTT.

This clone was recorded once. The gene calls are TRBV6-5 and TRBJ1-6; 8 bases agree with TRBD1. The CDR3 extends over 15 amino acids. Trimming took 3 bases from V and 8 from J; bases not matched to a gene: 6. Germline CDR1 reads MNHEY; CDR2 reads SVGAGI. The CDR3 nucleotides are TGTGCCAGCAGTTATTCAGGGACAGGCCATTCACCCCTCCACTTT. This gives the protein CASSYSGTGHSPLHF.

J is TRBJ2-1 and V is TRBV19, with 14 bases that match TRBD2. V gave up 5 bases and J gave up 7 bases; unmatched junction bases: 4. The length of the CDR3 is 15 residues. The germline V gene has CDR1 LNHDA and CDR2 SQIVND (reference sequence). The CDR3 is CASSAGTSGSNEQFF. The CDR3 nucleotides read TGTGCCAGTAGTGCCGGGACTAGCGGGAGTAATGAGCAGTTCTTC. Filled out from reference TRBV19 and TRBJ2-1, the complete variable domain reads DGGITQSPKYLFRKEGQNVTLSCEQNLNHDAMYWYRQDPGQGLRLIYYSQIVNDFQKGDIAEGYSVSREKKESFPLTVTSAQKNPTAFYLCASSAGTSGSNEQFFGPGTRLTVL.

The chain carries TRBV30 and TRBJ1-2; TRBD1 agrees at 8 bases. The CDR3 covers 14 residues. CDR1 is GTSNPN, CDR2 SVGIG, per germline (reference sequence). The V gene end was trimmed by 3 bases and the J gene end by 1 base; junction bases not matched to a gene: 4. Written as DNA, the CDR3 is TGTGCCTGGAGGATACAGGGGGGTAACTATGGCTACACCTTC. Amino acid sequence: CAWRIQGGNYGYTF.

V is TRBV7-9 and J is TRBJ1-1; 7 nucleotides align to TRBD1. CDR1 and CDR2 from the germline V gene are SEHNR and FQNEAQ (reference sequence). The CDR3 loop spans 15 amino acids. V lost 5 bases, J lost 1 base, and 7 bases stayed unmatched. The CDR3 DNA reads TGTGCCAGCAGCCCCCCAGGGGGACCGAACACTGAAGCTTTCTTT. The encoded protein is CASSPPGGPNTEAFF.

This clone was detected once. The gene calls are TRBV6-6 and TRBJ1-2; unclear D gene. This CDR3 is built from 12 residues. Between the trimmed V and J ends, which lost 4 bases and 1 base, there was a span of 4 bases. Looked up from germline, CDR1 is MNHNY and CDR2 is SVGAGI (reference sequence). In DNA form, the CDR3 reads TGTGCCAGCAGTTCCAATAACTATGGCTACACCTTC. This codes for CASSSNNYGYTF.

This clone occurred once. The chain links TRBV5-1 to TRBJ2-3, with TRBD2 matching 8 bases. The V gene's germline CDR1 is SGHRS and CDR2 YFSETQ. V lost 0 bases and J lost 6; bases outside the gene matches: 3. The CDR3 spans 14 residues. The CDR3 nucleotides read TGCGCCAGCAGCTTGGTAGCGGGATATGATACGCAGTATTTT. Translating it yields CASSLVAGYDTQYF.

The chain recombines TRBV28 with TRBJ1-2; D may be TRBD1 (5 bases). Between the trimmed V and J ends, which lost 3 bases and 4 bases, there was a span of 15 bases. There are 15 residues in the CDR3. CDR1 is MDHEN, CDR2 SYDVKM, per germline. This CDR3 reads CASSFGQGSAYGYTF. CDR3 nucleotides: TGTGCCAGCAGTTTTGGCCAGGGATCCGCCTATGGCTACACCTTC.

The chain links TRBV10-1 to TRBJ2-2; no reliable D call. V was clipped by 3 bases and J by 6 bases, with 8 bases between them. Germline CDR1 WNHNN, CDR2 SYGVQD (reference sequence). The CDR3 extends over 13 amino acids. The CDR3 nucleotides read TGCGCCAGCAGTGATTTGGGATCCGGGGAGCTGTTTTTT. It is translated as CASSDLGSGELFF.

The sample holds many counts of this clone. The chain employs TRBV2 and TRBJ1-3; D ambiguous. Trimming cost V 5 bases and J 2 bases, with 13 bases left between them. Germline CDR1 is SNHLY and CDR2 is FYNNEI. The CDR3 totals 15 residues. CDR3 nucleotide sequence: TGTGCCAGCAGTCTGACGGAGGCCGCTGGAAACACCATATATTTT. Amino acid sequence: CASSLTEAAGNTIYF.

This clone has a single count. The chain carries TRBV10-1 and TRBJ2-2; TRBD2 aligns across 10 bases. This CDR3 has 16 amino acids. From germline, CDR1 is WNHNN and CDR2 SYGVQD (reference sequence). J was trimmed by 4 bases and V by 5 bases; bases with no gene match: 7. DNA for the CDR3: TGCGCCAGCAGTAACTCAGCGGGAGGGGGCACCGGGGAGCTGTTTTTT. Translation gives CASSNSAGGGTGELFF.

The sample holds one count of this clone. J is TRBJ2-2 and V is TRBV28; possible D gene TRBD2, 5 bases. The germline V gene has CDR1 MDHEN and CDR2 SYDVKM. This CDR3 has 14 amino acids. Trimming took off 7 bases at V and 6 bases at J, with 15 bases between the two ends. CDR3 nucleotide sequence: TGTGCCAGCATTCTTTCTGGGCGGGCCGGGGAGCTGTTTTTT. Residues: CASILSGRAGELFF.

CDR3 nucleotides: TGTGCCAGCAGCCCCGGGACAGGGGGCCGGAACACTGAAGCTTTCTTT. Translated, it gives CASSPGTGGRNTEAFF. This chain joins TRBV5-4 and TRBJ1-1; 12 bases line up with TRBD1. This CDR3 is 16 amino acids long. Trimming at V came to 4 bases and at J to 1 base, leaving 5 bases not matched to a gene. Looked up from germline, CDR1 is SGHNT and CDR2 is YYREEE (reference sequence). The complete variable domain, with remaining parts taken from reference TRBV5-4 and TRBJ1-1, reads ETGVTQSPTHLIKTRGQQVTLRCSSQSGHNTVSWYQQALGQGPQFIFQYYREEENGRGNFPPRFSGLQFPNYSSELNVNALELDDSALYLCASSPGTGGRNTEAFFGQGTRLTVV.

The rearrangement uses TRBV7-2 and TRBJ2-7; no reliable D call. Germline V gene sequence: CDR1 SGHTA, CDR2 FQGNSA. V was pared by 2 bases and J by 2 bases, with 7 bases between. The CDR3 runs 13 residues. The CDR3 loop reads CASSLSIPYEQYF. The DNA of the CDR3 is TGTGCCAGCAGCTTAAGCATCCCCTACGAGCAGTACTTC.

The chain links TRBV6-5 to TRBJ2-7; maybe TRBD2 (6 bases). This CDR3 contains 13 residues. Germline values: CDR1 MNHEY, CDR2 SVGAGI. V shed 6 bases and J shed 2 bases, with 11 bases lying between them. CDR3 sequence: CASRDGTAYEQYF. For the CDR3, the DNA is TGTGCCAGCAGGGATGGGACTGCCTACGAGCAGTACTTC.

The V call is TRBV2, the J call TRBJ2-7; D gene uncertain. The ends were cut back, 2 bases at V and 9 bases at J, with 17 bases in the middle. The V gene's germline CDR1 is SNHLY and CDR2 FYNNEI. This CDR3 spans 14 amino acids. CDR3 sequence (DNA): TGTGCCAGCAGTGAAAGTAGGCGGACCTCGGGGCAGTACTTC. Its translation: CASSESRRTSGQYF.

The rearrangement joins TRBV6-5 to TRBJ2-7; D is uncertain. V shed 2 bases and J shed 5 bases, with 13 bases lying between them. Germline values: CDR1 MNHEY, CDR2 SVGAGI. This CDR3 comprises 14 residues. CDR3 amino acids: CASSYVGQDDEQYF. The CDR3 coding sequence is TGTGCCAGCAGTTACGTCGGGCAGGACGACGAGCAGTACTTC.

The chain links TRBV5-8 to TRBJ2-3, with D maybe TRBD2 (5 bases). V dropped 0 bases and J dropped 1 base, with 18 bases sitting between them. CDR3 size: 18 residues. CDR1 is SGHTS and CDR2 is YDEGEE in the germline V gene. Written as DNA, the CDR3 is TGTGCCAGCAGCTTGGGGCATCTTAGCGCGTGGGGCACAGATACGCAGTATTTT. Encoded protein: CASSLGHLSAWGTDTQYF.

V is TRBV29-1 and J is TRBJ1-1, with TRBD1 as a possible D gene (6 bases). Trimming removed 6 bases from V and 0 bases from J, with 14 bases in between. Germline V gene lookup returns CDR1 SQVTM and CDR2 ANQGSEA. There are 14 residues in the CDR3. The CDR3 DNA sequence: TGCAGCGTACCTGAGGGGGGGCTGAACACTGAAGCTTTCTTT. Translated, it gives CSVPEGGLNTEAFF.